These T cell receptor beta chains were read from a single sample in a study of blood T cells in healthy people across ages. TCRdb recomputed calls from the 5' RACE reads with MiXCR, one row per CDR3 protein. The table records almost 800,000 distinct CDR3 sequences, nearly 60% of them present only once. Specimen: blood. Receptor source: a man between 25 and 39 years old in good health. CDR3s include the opening cysteine and the closing phenylalanine or tryptophan. The order of the fields is CDR3 length, D gene, J gene, V gene, clone size, CDR3 protein, CDR3 DNA. A D gene is named only where the DNA matches it firmly. Clone sizes are given selectively: once, few, many, or a class where the clone is expanded.

CDR3 length: 14; D gene: .; J gene: TRBJ1-6; V gene: TRBV11-3; clone size: .; CDR3 protein: CASSLQGDGSPLHF; CDR3 DNA: TGTGCCAGCAGCCTACAGGGAGACGGTTCACCCCTCCACTTT
CDR3 length: 16; D gene: .; J gene: TRBJ2-5; V gene: TRBV6-5; clone size: .; CDR3 protein: CASSYDLWGSKGEQYF; CDR3 DNA: TGTGCCAGCAGTTACGACCTCTGGGGATCCAAAGGAGAGCAGTACTTC
CDR3 length: 14; D gene: TRBD2; J gene: TRBJ2-3; V gene: TRBV20-1; clone size: .; CDR3 protein: CSALAESNTDTQYF; CDR3 DNA: TGCAGTGCCCTAGCGGAATCGAACACAGATACGCAGTATTTT
CDR3 length: 13; D gene: .; J gene: TRBJ2-3; V gene: TRBV7-9; clone size: few; CDR3 protein: CASSFVVSDTQYF; CDR3 DNA: TGTGCCAGCAGCTTCGTTGTCTCAGATACGCAGTATTTT
CDR3 length: 16; D gene: .; J gene: TRBJ2-3; V gene: TRBV25-1; clone size: .; CDR3 protein: CASSEFDRMNTDTQYF; CDR3 DNA: TGTGCCAGCAGTGAATTCGACCGGATGAACACAGATACGCAGTATTTT
CDR3 length: 14; D gene: TRBD1; J gene: TRBJ2-7; V gene: TRBV29-1; clone size: .; CDR3 protein: CSVHGTGDTYEQYF; CDR3 DNA: TGCAGCGTGCACGGGACAGGGGATACCTACGAGCAGTACTTC
CDR3 length: 16; D gene: TRBD1; J gene: TRBJ2-1; V gene: TRBV5-1; clone size: few; CDR3 protein: CASSGGTGGQSNEQFF; CDR3 DNA: TGCGCCAGCAGCGGCGGGACAGGGGGCCAATCAAATGAGCAGTTCTTC
CDR3 length: 8; D gene: .; J gene: TRBJ1-2; V gene: TRBV6-6; clone size: once; CDR3 protein: CATYGYTF; CDR3 DNA: TGTGCCACCTATGGCTACACCTTC
CDR3 length: 14; D gene: .; J gene: TRBJ1-1; V gene: TRBV4-3; clone size: few; CDR3 protein: CASSQDFFPAEAFF; CDR3 DNA: TGCGCCAGCAGCCAAGATTTTTTTCCCGCTGAAGCTTTCTTT
CDR3 length: 15; D gene: TRBD1; J gene: TRBJ1-4; V gene: TRBV2; clone size: .; CDR3 protein: CASSEWQGAYEKLFF; CDR3 DNA: TGTGCCAGCAGTGAATGGCAGGGGGCATACGAAAAACTGTTTTTT
CDR3 length: 12; D gene: .; J gene: TRBJ2-7; V gene: TRBV29-1; clone size: many; CDR3 protein: CSIRLSTYEQYF; CDR3 DNA: TGCAGCATTCGGCTGTCGACCTACGAGCAGTACTTC
CDR3 length: 14; D gene: .; J gene: TRBJ2-1; V gene: TRBV29-1; clone size: .; CDR3 protein: CSVARDHLWGEQFF; CDR3 DNA: TGCAGCGTTGCCCGGGACCATCTATGGGGTGAGCAGTTCTTC
CDR3 length: 13; D gene: TRBD2; J gene: TRBJ2-7; V gene: TRBV27; clone size: .; CDR3 protein: CASSLWEGREQYF; CDR3 DNA: TGTGCCAGCAGTTTGTGGGAGGGCCGCGAGCAGTACTTC
CDR3 length: 12; D gene: .; J gene: TRBJ2-3; V gene: TRBV2; clone size: .; CDR3 protein: CASSEVPDTQYF; CDR3 DNA: TGTGCCAGCAGTGAGGTCCCAGATACGCAGTATTTT
CDR3 length: 14; D gene: .; J gene: TRBJ2-7; V gene: TRBV7-2; clone size: .; CDR3 protein: CASSLPGLTYEQYF; CDR3 DNA: TGTGCCAGCAGTCTACCCGGGTTGACCTACGAGCAGTACTTC
CDR3 length: 14; D gene: .; J gene: TRBJ2-1; V gene: TRBV6-2/TRBV6-3; clone size: few; CDR3 protein: CASSGTRVNNEQFF; CDR3 DNA: TGTGCCAGCAGTGGGACAAGGGTTAACAATGAGCAGTTCTTC
CDR3 length: 16; D gene: .; J gene: TRBJ2-1; V gene: TRBV27; clone size: .; CDR3 protein: CASSPQGISSYNEQFF; CDR3 DNA: TGTGCCAGCAGTCCTCAGGGGATTAGCTCCTACAATGAGCAGTTCTTC
CDR3 length: 16; D gene: TRBD2; J gene: TRBJ2-5; V gene: TRBV29-1; clone size: .; CDR3 protein: CSVQPQTSGGQETQYF; CDR3 DNA: TGCAGCGTCCAACCTCAGACTAGCGGGGGACAAGAGACCCAGTACTTC
CDR3 length: 15; D gene: .; J gene: TRBJ2-5; V gene: TRBV4-3; clone size: few; CDR3 protein: CASSQSWTEQETQYF; CDR3 DNA: TGCGCCAGCAGCCAAAGTTGGACGGAGCAAGAGACCCAGTACTTC
CDR3 length: 15; D gene: TRBD2; J gene: TRBJ2-5; V gene: TRBV28; clone size: .; CDR3 protein: CASRQTSAYQETQYF; CDR3 DNA: TGTGCCAGCAGACAGACTAGCGCATACCAAGAGACCCAGTACTTC
CDR3 length: 12; D gene: .; J gene: TRBJ2-2; V gene: TRBV15; clone size: .; CDR3 protein: CATPGPGGELFF; CDR3 DNA: TGTGCCACCCCGGGGCCGGGCGGGGAGCTGTTTTTT
CDR3 length: 15; D gene: .; J gene: TRBJ1-1; V gene: TRBV5-1; clone size: .; CDR3 protein: CASSPHGTGNIEAFF; CDR3 DNA: TGCGCCAGCAGCCCACATGGTACGGGAAACATTGAAGCTTTCTTT
CDR3 length: 14; D gene: .; J gene: TRBJ1-5; V gene: TRBV20-1; clone size: few; CDR3 protein: CSAVPRGPNQPQHF; CDR3 DNA: TGCAGTGCTGTCCCCAGAGGGCCCAATCAGCCCCAGCATTTT
CDR3 length: 10; D gene: TRBD2; J gene: TRBJ2-1; V gene: TRBV29-1; clone size: few; CDR3 protein: CSVVSGGQFF; CDR3 DNA: TGCAGCGTTGTTTCGGGGGGGCAGTTCTTC
CDR3 length: 14; D gene: .; J gene: TRBJ2-7; V gene: TRBV29-1; clone size: .; CDR3 protein: CSVVGAGGAYEQYF; CDR3 DNA: TGCAGCGTTGTGGGAGCTGGCGGGGCCTACGAGCAGTACTTC
CDR3 length: 12; D gene: .; J gene: TRBJ2-5; V gene: TRBV7-7; clone size: .; CDR3 protein: CASSPGVGRLYF; CDR3 DNA: TGTGCCAGCAGCCCAGGGGTAGGGCGCCTGTACTTC
CDR3 length: 14; D gene: TRBD1; J gene: TRBJ1-2; V gene: TRBV30; clone size: .; CDR3 protein: CAWSVGQGDYGYTF; CDR3 DNA: TGTGCCTGGAGTGTCGGACAGGGGGACTATGGCTACACCTTC
CDR3 length: 14; D gene: .; J gene: TRBJ2-4; V gene: TRBV18; clone size: .; CDR3 protein: CASSPDRVKNIQYF; CDR3 DNA: TGTGCCAGCTCACCGGACAGAGTCAAAAACATTCAGTACTTC
CDR3 length: 13; D gene: .; J gene: TRBJ2-7; V gene: TRBV20-1; clone size: few; CDR3 protein: CSATGLQVGEQYF; CDR3 DNA: TGCAGTGCTACGGGACTCCAGGTCGGCGAGCAGTACTTC
CDR3 length: 15; D gene: TRBD2; J gene: TRBJ2-7; V gene: TRBV7-2; clone size: .; CDR3 protein: CASSPLVGLAGEQYF; CDR3 DNA: TGTGCCAGCAGTCCGTTGGTGGGACTAGCGGGCGAGCAGTACTTC
CDR3 length: 11; D gene: .; J gene: TRBJ2-1; V gene: TRBV20-1; clone size: .; CDR3 protein: CSATTQNEQFF; CDR3 DNA: TGCAGTGCTACTACTCAAAATGAGCAGTTCTTC
CDR3 length: 12; D gene: TRBD2; J gene: TRBJ2-7; V gene: TRBV29-1; clone size: few; CDR3 protein: CSGGEGSYEQYF; CDR3 DNA: TGCAGCGGGGGGGAGGGGAGCTACGAGCAGTACTTC
CDR3 length: 16; D gene: TRBD2; J gene: TRBJ2-1; V gene: TRBV4-3; clone size: .; CDR3 protein: CASSQPGLGANNEQFF; CDR3 DNA: TGTGCCAGCAGCCAGCCAGGACTAGGGGCGAACAATGAGCAGTTCTTC
CDR3 length: 15; D gene: TRBD2; J gene: TRBJ2-3; V gene: TRBV20-1; clone size: .; CDR3 protein: CSASLAGGPTDTQYF; CDR3 DNA: TGCAGTGCTAGCCTGGCGGGGGGCCCCACAGATACGCAGTATTTT
CDR3 length: 14; D gene: TRBD1; J gene: TRBJ2-7; V gene: TRBV7-2; clone size: .; CDR3 protein: CASSQDRGTNEQYF; CDR3 DNA: TGTGCCAGCAGCCAAGACAGGGGGACAAACGAGCAGTACTTC
CDR3 length: 13; D gene: .; J gene: TRBJ2-7; V gene: TRBV2; clone size: few; CDR3 protein: CANAEKGVYEQYF; CDR3 DNA: TGTGCCAACGCGGAAAAAGGGGTGTACGAGCAGTACTTC
CDR3 length: 12; D gene: .; J gene: TRBJ1-2; V gene: TRBV7-2; clone size: few; CDR3 protein: CASSWAGGSYTF; CDR3 DNA: TGTGCCAGCAGCTGGGCCGGGGGTTCATACACCTTC
CDR3 length: 14; D gene: .; J gene: TRBJ1-2; V gene: TRBV15; clone size: few; CDR3 protein: CATSRDLGYYGYTF; CDR3 DNA: TGTGCCACCAGCAGGGACTTGGGGTACTATGGCTACACCTTC
CDR3 length: 15; D gene: .; J gene: TRBJ2-1; V gene: TRBV20-1; clone size: .; CDR3 protein: CSARLASSSYNEQFF; CDR3 DNA: TGCAGTGCTAGGCTAGCGTCGAGCTCCTACAATGAGCAGTTCTTC